This record covers a single TCR beta chain. V gave up 6 bases and J gave up 4 bases; unmatched junction bases: 2. The CDR3 is made up of 13 amino acids. Germline CDR1 reads SGHDN; CDR2 reads FVKESK. This record comes from a study of blood T cell repertoires in COVID-19. Participant-reported clinical history was the basis for cohort assignment. Original handling: Nucleated cell number was recorded as an estimate derived from reference gene primer amplification. Some clones are missing from TCRdb's copy, which holds only in-frame ones; the method was immunoSEQ multiplex PCR. D and trimming were read from the DNA, whereas the V and J calls and clone size are those reported in that table. The table shows 320,000 or so clones, with 87% occurring only once.

V gene TRBV14 combines with J gene TRBJ1-1, with TRBD1 identical over 10 bases. This sequence originates from a woman in her 30s who had recovered from COVID-19. The sequenced material came from PBMCs or T cells enriched from blood (not recorded which). The CDR3 protein is CASRRTGGTEAFF. In nucleotides, the CDR3 is TGTGCCAGCAGACGGACAGGGGGCACTGAAGCTTTCTTT.